Below, 32 T cell receptor beta chains from the same sample are listed, as sequenced in a study of shared clonotypes between healthy human individuals. Clones were sequenced by immunoSEQ multiplex PCR, and TCRdb holds only the in-frame ones, with some missing. The sample holds about 1.1 million clones, roughly 80% seen once. The sequencing input was memory CD4+ T cells from PBMCs. Specified subset: CD45RA-negative fraction. The receptors originated from a man younger than 35 in good health. Some clones in this sample may be carry-over from other donors' samples.

The V gene is TRBV19, the J gene TRBJ2-7; TRBD2 might be the D (6 bases). Germline V CDR1 and CDR2: LNHDA, SQIVND (reference sequence). V was pared by 5 bases and J by 7 bases, with 21 bases between. The CDR3 totals 15 residues. CDR3 bases: TGTGCCAGTAGTGGCATTTCAGCCGGCGGGAAGGAGCAGTACTTC. Translating gives CASSGISAGGKEQYF.

This clone was detected once. This chain links TRBV7-9 with TRBJ2-7, with unresolved D. The CDR3 runs 11 residues. With 0 bases removed from V and 8 bases from J, the gap between germline ends came to 5 bases. Germline CDR1 SEHNR, CDR2 FQNEAQ (reference sequence). In DNA, the CDR3 is TGTGCCAGCAGCTTAGCGTTTAAGCAGTACTTC. It codes for CASSLAFKQYF.

In this sample, this clone turned up a few times. Other DNA sequences in the same sample also yield this CDR3. This chain's CDR3 is CASSLGDRGSGQPQHF. CDR3 nucleotide sequence: TGTGCCAGCAGCTTGGGCGACAGGGGGTCAGGTCAGCCCCAGCATTTT. The V call is TRBV7-9, the J call TRBJ1-5, with 9 bases matching TRBD1. The junction had 9 bases not matched to a gene; V was cut back by 3 bases and J by 6 bases. There are 16 residues in the CDR3. Per the germline V gene, CDR1 is SEHNR and CDR2 is FQNEAQ (reference sequence).

CDR3 sequence: CASSLVTSGSGNTIYF. Written as DNA, the CDR3 is TGTGCCAGCAGCTTAGTTACCTCCGGCTCTGGAAACACCATATATTTT. The chain has TRBV11-3 and TRBJ1-3, with D hard to call. The germline V and J ends were trimmed by 1 base and 0 bases, with 10 bases remaining between them. CDR3 size: 16 residues. CDR1 and CDR2 from the germline V gene are SGHNT and YENEEA.

The V call is TRBV4-2, the J call TRBJ2-3, with TRBD2 as a possible D gene (6 bases). Deletions cut 1 base from V and 2 bases from J, with 13 bases between. The CDR3 totals 16 residues. Germline lookup yields CDR1 LGHNA and CDR2 YNFKEQ. The DNA of the CDR3 is TGTGCCAGCAGCCAAGTCTCGGGAGAGATCACAGATACGCAGTATTTT. It specifies CASSQVSGEITDTQYF.

The V call is TRBV2, the J call TRBJ2-5, with 8 bases aligning to TRBD1. The ends lost 7 bases at V and 4 bases at J; junction bases unmatched: 11. CDR1 and CDR2 from the germline V gene are SNHLY and FYNNEI. The length of the CDR3 is 15 residues. Here the CDR3 reads CASTLGTGPLETQYF. CDR3 nucleotide sequence: TGTGCCAGCACTCTCGGGACAGGCCCTCTAGAGACCCAGTACTTC.

Comment on this clone: The CDR3 does not end in the conserved phenylalanine or tryptophan, so this is likely a read error. This rearrangement joins TRBV10-3 to TRBJ1-2; maybe TRBD1 (6 bases). Trimming cost V 3 bases and J 2 bases, with 10 bases left between them. Germline CDR1 and CDR2: ENHRY and SYGVKD. The CDR3 loop spans 14 amino acids. The CDR3, as DNA: TGTGCCATCAGTGACACCAGGGGCAACTATGGCTACACCCTC. The encoded protein is CAISDTRGNYGYTL.

J is TRBJ2-1 and V is TRBV25-1; 9 positions agree with TRBD1. The trim removed 8 bases at V and 7 bases at J, leaving 15 bases unmatched. The germline gives CDR1 MGHDK, CDR2 SYGVNS. This CDR3 comprises 16 residues. The CDR3, as DNA: TGTGCCAGCGTTGTTGGGACAGGGCAGGGATGGAATGAGCAGTTCTTC. Encoded protein: CASVVGTGQGWNEQFF.

This clone was detected a few times. The CDR3 DNA is TGTGCCAGCTCGTCGGGGTCGGGGGCCGCAGCTTTCTTT. The encoded protein is CASSSGSGAAAFF. This chain connects TRBV18 to TRBJ1-1; tentatively, D is TRBD1 (6 bases). This CDR3 comprises 13 residues. Trimming removed 6 bases at V and 10 bases at J, with 18 bases between. Germline CDR1 KGHSH, CDR2 LQKENI.

About this clone: The sample holds other DNA sequences that translate to the same CDR3. The chain recombines TRBV9 with TRBJ1-4; D not certain. The CDR3 runs to 14 residues. In germline, CDR1 is SGDLS, CDR2 YYNGEE. Trimming cost V 0 bases and J 3 bases, with 6 bases left between them. Here the CDR3 reads CASSVGGANEKLFF. In nucleotides, the CDR3 is TGTGCCAGCAGCGTAGGCGGGGCTAATGAAAAACTGTTTTTT.

Many counts were recorded for this clone. This same CDR3 is encoded by further DNA sequences in the sample. The chain carries TRBV29-1 and TRBJ2-2, with TRBD2 identical over 8 bases. Unmatched junction bases numbered 14, after V lost 4 bases and J lost 7 bases. This CDR3 comprises 16 residues. CDR1 and CDR2 (germline): SQVTM, ANQGSEA. CDR3 region: CSVVGGPAGASGELFF. The CDR3 coding sequence is TGCAGCGTTGTAGGTGGTCCAGCGGGAGCTAGCGGGGAGCTGTTTTTT.

The rearrangement links TRBV7-9 to TRBJ2-3; D is undetermined. Germline values: CDR1 SEHNR, CDR2 FQNEAQ (reference sequence). The CDR3 has 12 residues. Deletions cut 5 bases from V and 2 bases from J, with 5 bases between. The CDR3 loop reads CASSHYTDTQYF. The CDR3 DNA is TGTGCCAGCAGCCACTACACAGATACGCAGTATTTT.

This clone has ten or more counts. The V and J genes are TRBV30 and TRBJ2-6, with D possibly called TRBD1 or TRBD2 (5 bases each). CDR3 length: 18 residues. The ends were cut back, 4 bases at V and 2 bases at J, with 21 bases in the middle. Per the germline V gene, CDR1 is GTSNPN and CDR2 is SVGIG (reference sequence). The DNA for the CDR3 is TGTGCCTGGATAAATAGTTATCCGGGGCGGACTGGGGCCAACGTCCTGACTTTC. Protein sequence: CAWINSYPGRTGANVLTF.

This clone has just one count. V is TRBV11-2 and J is TRBJ2-7; the D gene could be TRBD1 or TRBD2 (5 bases each). CDR3 length: 15 amino acids. From germline, CDR1 is SGHAT and CDR2 FQNNGV. Trimming took 0 bases from V and 2 from J, leaving 11 bases between them. The CDR3 protein is CASSLERGGPYEQYF. CDR3 in DNA: TGTGCCAGCAGCTTAGAACGGGGCGGCCCCTACGAGCAGTACTTC.

The gene calls are TRBV5-8 and TRBJ2-7, with 8 bases matching TRBD1. Germline V lookup: CDR1 SGHTS, CDR2 YDEGEE. V was pared by 6 bases and J by 7 bases, with 15 bases of the junction left unmatched. The CDR3 is 15 residues long. The CDR3 coding sequence is TGTGCCAGCACCACTTCCGGACAGGGCTCGCGGGAGCAGTACTTC. It specifies CASTTSGQGSREQYF.

The chain carries TRBV6-1 and TRBJ1-1; 11 bases match TRBD1. Germline CDR1 MNHNS, CDR2 SASEGT. The V and J ends lost 6 bases and 6 bases, in that order; junction bases with no gene match: 3. This CDR3 comprises 13 residues. The CDR3 loop reads CASSKDRGPEAFF. CDR3 nucleotide sequence: TGTGCCAGCAGCAAGGACAGGGGGCCTGAAGCTTTCTTT.

There are many counts of this clone. The gene calls are TRBV2 and TRBJ2-4; 7 nucleotides line up with TRBD1. Germline V gives CDR1 SNHLY, CDR2 FYNNEI. V trimming: 2 bases; J trimming: 12 bases; junction bases outside the gene matches: 10. The CDR3 is made up of 14 amino acids. The CDR3 spells CASSESARDSRQYF. The CDR3 DNA reads as TGTGCCAGCAGTGAAAGTGCCCGGGACAGTCGTCAGTACTTC.

This rearrangement joins TRBV27 to TRBJ2-3; a weak D match, TRBD2 (5 bases). Trimming left V 6 bases short and J 5 bases short, with 18 bases between. CDR3 length equals 15 residues. Germline CDR1 is MNHEY and CDR2 is SMNVEV (reference sequence). DNA for the CDR3: TGTGCCAGCAGCCGGGGTGGTGCAAACCTAGATACGCAGTATTTT. Its translation: CASSRGGANLDTQYF.

The chain uses TRBV19 and TRBJ1-2; TRBD1 aligns across 7 bases. CDR1 LNHDA and CDR2 SQIVND come from the germline V gene (reference sequence). V was clipped by 5 bases and J by 6 bases; unmatched bases: 12. This CDR3 is built from 15 residues. In nucleotides, the CDR3 is TGTGCCAGTAGTCCCCCGGACAGGTCTTTAAATGGCTACACCTTC. It codes for CASSPPDRSLNGYTF.

The genes are TRBV5-1 and TRBJ1-1; no definite D call. This CDR3 has 12 residues. V was shortened by 4 bases and J by 2 bases, with 6 bases between the two germline ends. Germline V gives CDR1 SGHRS, CDR2 YFSETQ. The CDR3 sequence is CASSRTNTEAFF. The DNA of the CDR3 is TGCGCCAGCAGCAGGACTAACACTGAAGCTTTCTTT.

The V gene is TRBV29-1, the J gene TRBJ2-7, with a weak D call TRBD1 (5 bases). V lost 5 bases and J 6 bases, leaving 11 bases between the germline ends. The germline CDR1 and CDR2 sequences are SQVTM and ANQGSEA. The CDR3 length is 11 residues. The CDR3 DNA follows: TGCAGCGTTATGGACACGATCGAGCAGTACTTC. This translates into CSVMDTIEQYF.

The chain joins TRBV27 to TRBJ1-4; 7 nucleotides align to TRBD1. The CDR3 is 14 residues long. CDR1 MNHEY and CDR2 SMNVEV come from the germline V gene (reference sequence). J was trimmed by 8 bases and V by 2 bases; bases with no gene match: 5. CDR3 loop: CASSLRQGREKLFF. The CDR3 nucleotides read TGTGCCAGCAGTTTACGACAGGGAAGAGAAAAACTGTTTTTT.

This chain links TRBV2 with TRBJ1-2; 7 nucleotides match TRBD1. The trim removed 6 bases at V and 5 bases at J, leaving 12 bases unmatched. The CDR3 is 15 amino acids. CDR1 and CDR2 from the germline V gene are SNHLY and FYNNEI. The CDR3 region is CASSPIRDSEYGYTF. The CDR3, as DNA: TGTGCCAGCAGCCCAATCCGGGACAGTGAATATGGCTACACCTTC.

The CDR3 is CASSSRGRAGELFF. CDR3 bases: TGTGCCAGCAGCTCCCGGGGCCGGGCCGGGGAGCTGTTTTTT. The rearrangement links TRBV7-2 to TRBJ2-2; D may match TRBD1 or TRBD2 (5 bases each). This CDR3 has 14 amino acids. Germline CDR1 is SGHTA and CDR2 is FQGNSA. The ends were cut back, 4 bases at V and 6 bases at J, with 12 bases in the middle. Using reference TRBV7-2 and TRBJ2-2 for the parts outside the CDR3, the full variable domain is GAGVSQSPSNKVTEKGKDVELRCDPISGHTALYWYRQSLGQGLEFLIYFQGNSAPDKSGLPSDRFSAERTGGSVSTLTIQRTQQEDSAVYLCASSSRGRAGELFFGEGSRLTVL.

The chain couples TRBV2 to TRBJ1-3; D unclear. This CDR3 has 16 residues. The germline V gene encodes CDR1 SNHLY and CDR2 FYNNEI. Trimming shortened V by 6 bases and J by 0 bases, and 15 bases separated the two germline ends. The DNA of the CDR3 is TGTGCCAGCAGCTTAACGGACGGACGCTCTGGAAACACCATATATTTT. Residues: CASSLTDGRSGNTIYF.

The chain joins TRBV5-4 to TRBJ1-1; D may be TRBD1 (5 bases). The V and J ends lost 4 bases and 8 bases respectively, with 12 bases between them. The CDR3 is made up of 12 amino acids. CDR1 is SGHNT and CDR2 is YYREEE in the germline V gene (reference sequence). The CDR3 reads CASSGSGTEAFF. As DNA, the CDR3 is TGTGCCAGCAGCGGGTCCGGGACCGAAGCTTTCTTT.

The chain uses TRBV4-1 and TRBJ1-5; D is unclear. CDR3 length equals 19 residues. V shed 1 base and J shed 0 bases, with 19 bases lying between them. Germline lookup yields CDR1 MGHRA and CDR2 YSYEKL. CDR3 sequence (DNA): TGCGCCAGCAGCCAAGGGTGGGCAGAGAGATCTGATAGCAATCAGCCCCAGCATTTT. Translated, it gives CASSQGWAERSDSNQPQHF.

This chain uses TRBV5-4 with TRBJ1-1; D unresolved. The CDR3 has 16 residues. V lost 7 bases, J lost 1 base, and 20 bases lay in between. The germline V gene encodes CDR1 SGHNT and CDR2 YYREEE (reference sequence). The CDR3 reads CASSLPPGRANTEAFF. In DNA, the CDR3 is TGTGCCAGCTCCCTTCCGCCCGGGCGGGCGAACACTGAAGCTTTCTTT.

The CDR3 loop reads CASTQGLNTEAFF. In DNA form, the CDR3 reads TGTGCCAGCACCCAGGGGTTGAACACTGAAGCTTTCTTT. The rearrangement links TRBV9 to TRBJ1-1; tentatively, D is TRBD1 (6 bases). V was clipped by 6 bases and J by 0 bases, with 9 bases between them. Germline V lookup: CDR1 SGDLS, CDR2 YYNGEE. CDR3 length equals 13 residues.

This rearrangement joins TRBV15 to TRBJ2-5; a weak D match, TRBD2 (6 bases). From germline, CDR1 is LNHNV and CDR2 YYDKDF (reference sequence). This CDR3 has 15 amino acids. Trimming pared 4 bases from V and 5 bases from J, leaving 17 bases between. CDR3 loop: CATSTPGGRWETQYF. CDR3 nucleotides: TGTGCCACCAGCACCCCCGGTGGGAGGTGGGAGACCCAGTACTTC. Full variable domain (rest looked up from reference TRBV15 and TRBJ2-5): DAMVIQNPRYQVTQFGKPVTLSCSQTLNHNVMYWYQQKSSQAPKLLFHYYDKDFNNEADTPDNFQSRRPNTSFCFLDIRSPGLGDTAMYLCATSTPGGRWETQYFGPGTRLLVL.

The chain couples TRBV28 to TRBJ2-5; 7 positions match TRBD2. The CDR3 sequence is 14 residues long. V shed 8 bases, J shed 2 bases, and the junction held 8 bases outside the gene matches. The V gene's germline CDR1 is MDHEN and CDR2 SYDVKM. CDR3 protein: CASFSPGLQETQYF. CDR3 in DNA: TGTGCCAGCTTTAGCCCGGGACTACAAGAGACCCAGTACTTC.

This sequence joins TRBV10-3 and TRBJ1-1; D is unclear. The germline CDR1 and CDR2 sequences are ENHRY and SYGVKD. Trimming took off 6 bases at V and 1 base at J, with 12 bases between the two ends. This CDR3 is built from 14 residues. The DNA of the CDR3 is TGTGCCATCAGGGTTCCCGGACCGAACACTGAAGCTTTCTTT. Its protein is CAIRVPGPNTEAFF.